This TCR beta chain was obtained from a study of graft-versus-host responses after intestinal transplantation. TCRdb keeps only in-frame clones here, not all; method: immunoSEQ multiplex PCR. The sample lists 6,000 to 9,000 clones, more than 25% seen once, with 3.5% to 4% in the top ten. CDR1 is LNHDA, CDR2 SQIVND, per germline (reference sequence). V trimming: 7 bases; J trimming: 3 bases; junction bases outside the gene matches: 8. This CDR3 contains 14 residues. The study's findings and limits: GvH clones detected in recipient marrow included some appearing first in ileum or blood.

V and J are TRBV19 and TRBJ2-7, with 8 bases lining up with TRBD1. The clonotype originates from a human patient who was an organ donor for intestinal transplantation. Sequencing used alloreactive CD4+ T cells from a mixed lymphocyte reaction culture, obtained before transplantation. Subset of the sample: CFSE-low proliferating T cells sorted from approximately 6-day pre-transplant mixed lymphocyte reaction (GvH or HvG direction). The CDR3 here is CASTPQDRVYEQYF. In DNA, the CDR3 is TGTGCCAGTACTCCTCAGGACAGGGTCTACGAGCAGTACTTC.